Below, 25 T cell receptor beta chains from the same sample are listed, as sequenced in a study of T-cell memory formation after mild COVID-19. Each CDR3 protein gets one entry after TCRdb re-called the 5' RACE reads with MiXCR. The table has approximately 260,000 distinct CDR3 sequences, around 16% seen once. Material for sequencing was PBMCs or a T cell subset sorted from them (not recorded which). The receptors here all came from a man aged 18 to 30 who had mild COVID-19 (a few samples of this study predate the infection). Cell type and time point are not known.

This clonotype has more than one count but fewer than ten. The chain joins TRBV6-6 to TRBJ1-5; D is undetermined. The germline V and J ends were trimmed by 2 bases and 2 bases, with 19 bases remaining between them. Germline lookup yields CDR1 MNHNY and CDR2 SVGAGI (reference sequence). This CDR3 region has 18 residues. This chain's CDR3 is CASSYASPGRIRNQPQHF. In DNA form, the CDR3 reads TGTGCCAGCAGTTACGCAAGTCCCGGGAGAATCCGCAATCAGCCCCAGCATTTT.

The chain links TRBV28 to TRBJ2-5, with TRBD1 as a possible D gene (6 bases). The CDR3 loop spans 15 amino acids. CDR1 and CDR2 (germline): MDHEN, SYDVKM. Trimming shortened V by 10 bases and J by 1 base, and 19 bases separated the two germline ends. The CDR3 DNA sequence: TGTGCCACCTCCTCAGGACAGAACCGCCAAGAGACCCAGTACTTC. Translating it yields CATSSGQNRQETQYF.

The table lists this clonotype with a few counts. The chain couples TRBV9 to TRBJ2-7; tentatively, D is TRBD1 (5 bases). V was pared by 2 bases and J by 6 bases, with 15 bases between. The germline V gene has CDR1 SGDLS and CDR2 YYNGEE. There are 14 residues in the CDR3. The CDR3 region is CASSVDSWWGEQYF. CDR3 bases: TGTGCCAGCAGCGTCGACAGTTGGTGGGGCGAGCAGTACTTC.

This clonotype was recorded a few times. The gene calls are TRBV6-2 or TRBV6-3 and TRBJ2-3; D gene uncertain. Trimming took off 2 bases at V and 5 bases at J, with 8 bases between the two ends. The CDR3 extends over 13 amino acids. Germline values: CDR1 MNHEY, CDR2 SVGEGT. The CDR3 DNA reads TGTGCCAGCAGTTACCGTAACGGAGATACGCAGTATTTT. Translated, it gives CASSYRNGDTQYF.

This clonotype was seen a handful of times. The rearrangement uses TRBV7-6 and TRBJ1-1, with D possibly being TRBD1 (5 bases). This CDR3 has 11 residues. Per the germline V gene, CDR1 is SGHVS and CDR2 is FNYEAQ. V was clipped by 5 bases and J by 4 bases, with 5 bases between them. In DNA, the CDR3 is TGTGCCAGCAGCAGGGGCACTGAAGCTTTCTTT. Translation gives CASSRGTEAFF. The full variable domain, completed using reference TRBV7-6 and TRBJ1-1, is GAGVSQSPRYKVTKRGQDVALRCDPISGHVSLYWYRQALGQGPEFLTYFNYEAQQDKSGLPNDRFSAERPEGSISTLTIQRTEQRDSAMYRCASSRGTEAFFGQGTRLTVV.

This clonotype came up a few times. The CDR3 DNA is TGTGCCAGCAGCTTAAACGGGCCAGGTCTTAATTCACCCCTCCACTTT. The encoded protein is CASSLNGPGLNSPLHF. The chain carries TRBV7-2 and TRBJ1-6; D gene uncertain. V was cut by 2 bases and J by 6 bases, with 14 bases left in between. Per the germline V gene, CDR1 is SGHTA and CDR2 is FQGNSA. This CDR3 is 16 amino acids long.

The rearrangement links TRBV7-9 to TRBJ2-7; D is possibly TRBD2 (5 bases). The V gene's germline CDR1 is SEHNR and CDR2 FQNEAQ (reference sequence). V was trimmed by 1 base and J by 0 bases, leaving 13 bases between them. There are 16 residues in the CDR3. CDR3 residues: CASSLGGTGSSYEQYV. Written as DNA, the CDR3 is TGTGCCAGCAGCTTAGGGGGAACTGGGAGCTCCTACGAGCAGTACGTC.

This sequence joins TRBV4-1 and TRBJ2-2; 8 bases align to TRBD2. J lost 0 bases, V lost 7 bases, and 7 bases had no gene match. The length of the CDR3 is 16 residues. Per germline, CDR1 MGHRA and CDR2 YSYEKL. Here the CDR3 DNA reads TGCGCCAGCAAGGATGGAGCGGGAGCGAACACCGGGGAGCTGTTTTTT. This sequence encodes CASKDGAGANTGELFF.

V gene TRBV6-2 or TRBV6-3 combines with J gene TRBJ1-5; possibly TRBD1 for D (5 bases). Between the trimmed V and J ends, which lost 5 bases and 4 bases, there was a span of 6 bases. CDR1 is MNHEY and CDR2 is SVGEGT in the germline V gene. CDR3 length: 12 residues. CDR3 sequence reads: CASSGQNQPQHF. For the CDR3, the DNA is TGTGCCAGCAGTGGACAAAATCAGCCCCAGCATTTT.

V gene TRBV29-1 combines with J gene TRBJ2-3; D possibly corresponds to TRBD2 (6 bases). Per the germline V gene, CDR1 is SQVTM and CDR2 is ANQGSEA. The CDR3 runs to 15 residues. V lost 2 bases and J lost 2, with 14 bases in between. DNA for the CDR3: TGCAGCGTTGAACGCCGGGGGATTTACACAGATACGCAGTATTTT. This sequence encodes CSVERRGIYTDTQYF.

This clonotype came up a few times. V is TRBV12-3 or TRBV12-4 and J is TRBJ2-5; D may be TRBD2 (6 bases). Trimming left V 3 bases short and J 5 bases short, with 10 bases between. The CDR3 is 13 residues long. CDR3 residues: CASSFSGVETQYF. The DNA for the CDR3 is TGTGCCAGCAGTTTCTCGGGGGTTGAGACCCAGTACTTC.

This clonotype came up many times. The chain is built from TRBV7-2 and TRBJ1-1; possibly TRBD1 for D (6 bases). The ends were cut back, 1 base at V and 7 bases at J, with 16 bases in the middle. The V gene's germline CDR1 is SGHTA and CDR2 FQGNSA. CDR3 length: 15 residues. In nucleotides, the CDR3 is TGTGCCAGCAGCTTAGGGATAACAGGGATGCGTGAAGCTTTCTTT. Translated: CASSLGITGMREAFF.

This clonotype has more than one count but fewer than ten. V usage is TRBV2 and J usage is TRBJ1-2; the D is unclear. Trimming took 8 bases from V and 4 from J, leaving 11 bases between them. CDR1 and CDR2 (germline): SNHLY, FYNNEI. The CDR3 has 12 residues. The CDR3 DNA reads as TGTGCCAGCGACCCCGACCTCTATGGCTACACCTTC. Amino acids: CASDPDLYGYTF.

The rearrangement links TRBV29-1 to TRBJ2-2; TRBD1 might be the D (6 bases). Per the germline V gene, CDR1 is SQVTM and CDR2 is ANQGSEA. The CDR3 is 16 residues long. Trimming removed 0 bases from V and 3 bases from J, with 14 bases in between. CDR3 DNA: TGCAGCGTTGAAGATCAGGGGTCCAGATACACCGGGGAGCTGTTTTTT. Translating it yields CSVEDQGSRYTGELFF.

V usage is TRBV29-1 and J usage is TRBJ2-1; 8 bases map to TRBD1. The CDR3 length is 17 residues. Germline loops: CDR1 SQVTM, CDR2 ANQGSEA. V shed 4 bases and J 4 bases; nucleotides not matched to a gene: 15. The CDR3 reads CSVVNNRGQGAYNEQFF. The CDR3 nucleotides are TGCAGCGTTGTTAATAATCGAGGGCAGGGGGCTTACAATGAGCAGTTCTTC.

This clonotype was picked up a small number of times. V is TRBV4-3 and J is TRBJ2-7, with D maybe TRBD2 (5 bases). The length of the CDR3 is 14 residues. The V gene lost 4 bases and the J gene lost 3 bases, with 13 bases spanning the gap. Germline lookup yields CDR1 LGHNA and CDR2 YSLEER. The DNA of the CDR3 is TGCGCCAGCAGCCCACAAGTAGGGAGCTACGAGCAGTACTTC. Protein sequence: CASSPQVGSYEQYF.

This clonotype was seen a handful of times. The genes are TRBV4-3 and TRBJ2-1; TRBD2 might be the D (5 bases). The V end lost 1 base, the J end lost 2 bases, and 24 bases lay between the germline ends. Germline loops: CDR1 LGHNA, CDR2 YSLEER. The CDR3 has 20 residues. In DNA, the CDR3 is TGCGCCAGCAGCCAAGGCTGCGGACTTCGCTTAGATCTTCCCTACAATGAGCAGTTCTTC. Protein product: CASSQGCGLRLDLPYNEQFF.

The chain is built from TRBV2 and TRBJ2-1; D possibly corresponds to TRBD1 (5 bases). The length of the CDR3 is 14 residues. CDR1 is SNHLY and CDR2 is FYNNEI in the germline V gene. V was trimmed by 3 bases and J by 3 bases, leaving 9 bases between them. In DNA form, the CDR3 reads TGTGCCAGCAGTGACAGGGCAGGCTACAATGAGCAGTTCTTC. This sequence encodes CASSDRAGYNEQFF.

The chain employs TRBV7-9 and TRBJ2-7; D is undetermined. V was clipped by 5 bases and J by 5 bases, with 7 bases between them. This CDR3 comprises 11 residues. Germline V CDR1 and CDR2: SEHNR, FQNEAQ (reference sequence). CDR3 coding DNA: TGTGCCAGCAGCCCCTTGGACGAGCAGTACTTC. Translating gives CASSPLDEQYF. The whole variable domain, remainder taken from reference TRBV7-9 and TRBJ2-7, is DTGVSQNPRHKITKRGQNVTFRCDPISEHNRLYWYRQTLGQGPEFLTYFQNEAQLEKSRLLSDRFSAERPKGSFSTLEIQRTEQGDSAMYLCASSPLDEQYFGPGTRLTVT.

This clonotype was detected a few times. This chain joins TRBV10-3 and TRBJ2-5, with D possibly being TRBD2 (6 bases). This CDR3 is built from 15 residues. V lost 2 bases, J lost 5 bases, and 15 bases lay in between. Germline CDR1 and CDR2: ENHRY and SYGVKD. The CDR3 is CAISEPAGSQETQYF. The CDR3 DNA follows: TGTGCCATCAGTGAGCCAGCGGGTTCGCAGGAGACCCAGTACTTC.

This chain uses TRBV12-3 or TRBV12-4 with TRBJ2-7; 8 bases fit TRBD1. The CDR3 spans 18 residues. V dropped 3 bases and J dropped 0; count of bases not matched to a gene: 13. DNA of the CDR3: TGTGCCAGCAGTTTCCGATCGTATTTGGGACAGGACTCCTACGAGCAGTACTTC. Translating it yields CASSFRSYLGQDSYEQYF.

The J gene is TRBJ2-5, the V gene TRBV6-6, with unresolved D. This CDR3 contains 12 residues. CDR1 is MNHNY, CDR2 SVGAGI, per germline (reference sequence). V shed 4 bases and J shed 1 base, with 4 bases lying between them. CDR3 coding DNA: TGTGCCAGCAGTTCGCCCCAAGAGACCCAGTACTTC. Its protein product is CASSSPQETQYF.

V is TRBV7-2 and J is TRBJ1-4; D is perhaps TRBD1 (5 bases). Germline CDR1 and CDR2: SGHTA and FQGNSA. The CDR3 is 14 residues long. Trimming shortened V by 1 base and J by 7 bases, and 10 bases separated the two germline ends. The CDR3 region has the DNA TGTGCCAGCAGCTTAGGGGGGTTTAGTGAAAAACTGTTTTTT. Translation gives CASSLGGFSEKLFF.

The chain combines TRBV4-3 with TRBJ1-2; no definite D call. Germline V gene data show CDR1 as LGHNA and CDR2 as YSLEER. The CDR3 has 14 residues. The germline V and J ends were trimmed by 4 bases and 7 bases, with 16 bases remaining between them. CDR3 nucleotide sequence: TGCGCCAGCAGCCTCAAGGGTGGACTTGGTGGCTACACCTTC. Translated, it gives CASSLKGGLGGYTF.

To note about this clonotype: An end of the junction differs from the germline gene, which may be a read error. The chain combines TRBV18 with TRBJ1-2; D possibly corresponds to TRBD1 (6 bases). From germline, CDR1 is KGHSH and CDR2 LQKENI. The CDR3 covers 14 residues. CDR3 DNA sequence: TGTGCCAGCTCATCGGGACACTTGAACTATGGCTACAACTTC. Amino acid sequence: CASSSGHLNYGYNF. Full variable domain (missing parts from reference TRBV18 and TRBJ1-2): NAGVMQNPRHLVRRRGQEARLRCSPMKGHSHVYWYRQLPEEGLKFMVYLQKENIIDESGMPKERFSAEFPKEGPSILRIQQVVRGDSAAYFCASSSGHLNYGYNFGSGTRLTVV.